Listed below are T cell receptor beta chains from one sample, sequenced in a study of T cell changes during pregnancy in multiple sclerosis. Profiling relied on immunoSEQ multiplex PCR, and the TCRdb table lists in-frame clones only, not all of them. Altogether 55,000 to 80,000 clones are present, 90% being singletons, with the ten largest covering 9% to 9.5%. The sample in question was peripheral blood, obtained after pregnancy. The receptors stem from a female donor in good health, enrolled as a control in a pregnancy study. Both conserved end residues are part of each CDR3. Fields, in order: D gene, clone size, V gene, J gene, CDR3 DNA, CDR3 protein. The D gene is left open where the match is weak. A row's size may be missing; if present it is once, few, many or a size class.

TRBD2,.,TRBV9,TRBJ2-1,TGTGCCAGCAGCGTAGTTGCTAGCGGGGGGACCAATGAGCAGTTCTTC,CASSVVASGGTNEQFF
.,.,TRBV5-6,TRBJ1-2,TGTGCCAGCAGCACAACAGGGCAGGGCGGTGGCTACACCTTC,CASSTTGQGGGYTF
TRBD1,.,TRBV18,TRBJ1-1,TGTGCCAGCTCCCCCCGAAACAGGGGGGTGGGGAACACTGAAGCTTTCTTT,CASSPRNRGVGNTEAFF
.,.,TRBV10-3,TRBJ1-3,TGTGCCATCAGTGACCTAACAGGGACCTCTGGAAACACCATATATTTT,CAISDLTGTSGNTIYF
TRBD2,.,TRBV9,TRBJ2-5,TGTGCCAGCAGCGCCACGGGACTAGCGGGGATGGAGACCCAGTACTTC,CASSATGLAGMETQYF
.,few,TRBV5-1,TRBJ1-1,TGCGCCAGCAGCCCCCGAGTCGTAAGAGGGTCCACTGAAGCTTTCTTT,CASSPRVVRGSTEAFF
.,.,TRBV6-4,TRBJ2-3,TGTGCCAGCAGTGGGGCGGGCGGGACCCCCGGTACGCAGTATTTT,CASSGAGGTPGTQYF
.,.,TRBV15,TRBJ1-3,TGTGCCACCAGCAGAGCGGGGAGGGGTTCCTCTGGAAACACCATATATTTT,CATSRAGRGSSGNTIYF
.,.,TRBV4-1,TRBJ2-7,TGCGCCAGCAGCCAAAACTCATTATCAGGGCTCTACGAGCAGTACTTC,CASSQNSLSGLYEQYF
TRBD1,.,TRBV27,TRBJ2-7,TGTGCCAGCGGTAGGACAGGGGGTTCGTACGAGCAGTACTTC,CASGRTGGSYEQYF
.,few,TRBV7-2,TRBJ1-6,TGTGCCAGCACCCGTGAGGGCGCATTCTTAAATTCACCCCTCCACTTT,CASTREGAFLNSPLHF
TRBD1,once,TRBV4-3,TRBJ2-1,TGCGCCAGCAGCCAGACAAACAGGGGACCCCGCGATGAGCAGTTCTTC,CASSQTNRGPRDEQFF
TRBD2,.,TRBV7-9,TRBJ2-3,TGTGCCAGCAGCCAGACTAGCGGGTTTTCCACAGATACGCAGTATTTT,CASSQTSGFSTDTQYF
.,.,TRBV2,TRBJ2-7,TGTGCCAGCGAGGGTCCAGGCTACGAGCAGTACTTC,CASEGPGYEQYF
.,few,TRBV29-1,TRBJ2-2,TGCAGCGTTGGAGCGGCCCTCACCGGGGAGCTGTTTTTT,CSVGAALTGELFF
.,.,TRBV4-1,TRBJ1-1,TGCGCCAGCAGCCCCGGACAGAACACTGAAGCTTTCTTT,CASSPGQNTEAFF
.,.,TRBV30,TRBJ2-7,TGTGCCTGCCGAGGTGGGTTTACGTACGAGCAGTACTTC,CACRGGFTYEQYF
.,once,TRBV10-3,TRBJ1-5,TGTGCCATCAGTGATTGGGCAGGGACCCAGCATTTT,CAISDWAGTQHF
.,.,TRBV30,TRBJ1-3,TGTGCCTGGGACCAGGACTCTGGAAACACCATATATTTT,CAWDQDSGNTIYF
TRBD1,.,TRBV5-1,TRBJ2-6,TGCGCCAGCCATGAGGGGGCGCTACGTTTTAATGGGGCCAACGTCCTGACTTTC,CASHEGALRFNGANVLTF
.,.,TRBV11-3,TRBJ2-4,TGTGCCAGCAGCTCCAAGACAGGAGACACAATAGCCAAAAACATTCAGTACTTC,CASSSKTGDTIAKNIQYF
.,.,TRBV7-8,TRBJ2-5,TGTGCCAGCAGCGCAATAACAGAATCGTACCAAGAGACCCAGTACTTC,CASSAITESYQETQYF
.,once,TRBV7-2,TRBJ2-1,TGTGCCAGCAGCTCTCGGAGCTCCTACAATGAGCAGTTCTTC,CASSSRSSYNEQFF
TRBD1,once,TRBV7-9,TRBJ1-2,TGTGCCAGCAGTTCCTCGGGACAGGGGTCTGGCTACACCTTC,CASSSSGQGSGYTF
TRBD1,few,TRBV9,TRBJ1-1,TGTGCCAGCAGCGTGACAGGGGTGGGCGGCACTGAAGCTTTCTTT,CASSVTGVGGTEAFF
.,.,TRBV5-4,TRBJ1-3,TGTGCCAGCAGGGGACGGGGGGAGGACACCATATATTTT,CASRGRGEDTIYF
.,.,TRBV4-1,TRBJ2-7,TGCGCCAGCAGCCAAGATGGAGACCTAGACTACGAGCAGTACTTC,CASSQDGDLDYEQYF
.,.,TRBV7-9,TRBJ1-2,TGTGCCAGCAGCTCGAACACCTATGGCTACACCTTC,CASSSNTYGYTF
TRBD1,.,TRBV7-9,TRBJ1-3,TGTGCCAGCAGCCAGCCCAGGGGGCCCAGAAACACCATATATTTT,CASSQPRGPRNTIYF
.,.,TRBV11-3,TRBJ1-1,TGTGCCAGCAACTCGGTTCTTGCGAACACTGAAGCTTTCTTT,CASNSVLANTEAFF
TRBD1,.,TRBV18,TRBJ2-1,TGTGCCAGCTCACCACAACAGGGGGCTAACAATGAGCAGTTCTTC,CASSPQQGANNEQFF
.,once,TRBV5-5,TRBJ1-2,TGTGCCAGCAGCTTGGGTGGGCCCCGCGGCTACACCTTC,CASSLGGPRGYTF
.,.,TRBV2,TRBJ2-3,TGTGCCGGGAGACTAGAGCAATACACAGATACGCAGTATTTT,CAGRLEQYTDTQYF
.,.,TRBV6-5,TRBJ2-5,TGTGAATCGGGGGGCGGAAAGGAGACCCAGTACTTC,CESGGGKETQYF
.,.,TRBV10-3,TRBJ2-6,TGTGCCACTTCCTCTGGGGCCAACGTCCTGACTTTC,CATSSGANVLTF
.,.,TRBV11-3,TRBJ2-7,TGTGCCAGCAGCCACCGGGGCTACGAGCAGTACTTC,CASSHRGYEQYF
TRBD1,.,TRBV7-7,TRBJ2-2,TGTGCCAGCAGGACAGGGGGAACCGGGGAGCTGTTTTTT,CASRTGGTGELFF
TRBD1,.,TRBV6-5,TRBJ1-1,TGTGCCAGCAGTTACTCCCCAGGGGGCCCGAACACTGAAGCTTTCTTT,CASSYSPGGPNTEAFF
TRBD1,.,TRBV19,TRBJ2-1,TGTGCCAGTAGTATACAAGGACAGGGTGGCAATGAGCAGTTCTTC,CASSIQGQGGNEQFF
TRBD1,.,TRBV25-1,TRBJ1-1,TGTGCCAGCAACTCGGGACAGGGACTCCAGGCTTTCTTT,CASNSGQGLQAFF
.,.,TRBV29-1,TRBJ1-2,TGCAGCGTTGAACGGGATGGCTACACCTTC,CSVERDGYTF
.,.,TRBV6-5,TRBJ1-6,TGTGCCAGCAGTTGGGGAGGGGGAGGTAATTCACCCCTCCACTTT,CASSWGGGGNSPLHF
TRBD1,.,TRBV5-3,TRBJ1-1,TGTGCCAGAAGCTGGACAGGGACTGAAGCTTTCTTT,CARSWTGTEAFF
.,.,TRBV30,TRBJ2-7,TGTGCCTGGAGTTCGACAGCCGAGCAGTACTTC,CAWSSTAEQYF
TRBD1,.,TRBV10-3,TRBJ1-3,TGTGCCACCGGGACAGGGGGCGGAAACACCATATATTTT,CATGTGGGNTIYF
TRBD1,.,TRBV6-5,TRBJ1-3,TGTGCCAGCAGTTACCGAACAGGGGGCACAAACACCATATATTTT,CASSYRTGGTNTIYF
.,once,TRBV10-3,TRBJ1-1,TGTGCCATTTCCCGGGCTTCCGAGGGCACTGAAGCTTTCTTT,CAISRASEGTEAFF
TRBD2,.,TRBV7-9,TRBJ2-3,TGTGCCAGCAGCTCCAGCGGGGGGATTGCAGATACGCAGTATTTT,CASSSSGGIADTQYF
.,.,TRBV11-2,TRBJ2-2,TGTGCCAGCACTTTCTGGGACTTTAACACCGGGGAGCTGTTTTTT,CASTFWDFNTGELFF
.,.,TRBV7-2,TRBJ1-1,TGTGCCAGCAGCGCCTATAACACTGAAGCTTTCTTT,CASSAYNTEAFF
.,.,TRBV18,TRBJ1-5,TGTGCCAGCTCACCACTCCAGGCATCGCAGCCCCAGCATTTT,CASSPLQASQPQHF
.,.,TRBV2,TRBJ1-5,TGTGCCAGCAGCGTAAGAGGAGGCCAGCCCCAGCATTTT,CASSVRGGQPQHF
.,.,TRBV5-1,TRBJ2-7,TGCGCCAGCAGCTATGGGACCGGGGGGCCCTACGAGCAGTACTTC,CASSYGTGGPYEQYF
TRBD1,few,TRBV5-1,TRBJ2-7,TGCGCCAGCAGCTTATCACTAGGGACAGGGGTCTACGAGCAGTACTTC,CASSLSLGTGVYEQYF
.,.,TRBV2,TRBJ2-2,TGTGCCAGCAGTGAACGACAGAACACCGGGGAGCTGTTTTTT,CASSERQNTGELFF
.,.,TRBV20-1,TRBJ1-2,TGCAGTGCTAGAGATTCCAATGGCTACACCTTC,CSARDSNGYTF
TRBD1,.,TRBV6-5,TRBJ2-3,TGTGCCAGAGAAACAGGGGGCACAGATACGCAGTATTTT,CARETGGTDTQYF
TRBD2,.,TRBV7-7,TRBJ2-3,TGTGCCAGCAGCCCGACTAGCGGGAGGGCCTGGGATACGCAGTATTTT,CASSPTSGRAWDTQYF